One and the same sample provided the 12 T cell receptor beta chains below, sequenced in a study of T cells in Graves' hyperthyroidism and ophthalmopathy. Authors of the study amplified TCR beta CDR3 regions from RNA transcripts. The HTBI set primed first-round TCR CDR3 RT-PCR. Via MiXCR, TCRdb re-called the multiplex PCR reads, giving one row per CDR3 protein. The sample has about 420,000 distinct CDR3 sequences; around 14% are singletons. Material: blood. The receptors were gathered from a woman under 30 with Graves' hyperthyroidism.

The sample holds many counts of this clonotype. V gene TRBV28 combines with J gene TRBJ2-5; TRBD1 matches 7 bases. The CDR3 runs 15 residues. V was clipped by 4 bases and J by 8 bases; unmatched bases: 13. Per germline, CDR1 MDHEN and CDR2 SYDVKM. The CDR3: CASSSGDSTGYTQYF. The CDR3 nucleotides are TGTGCCAGCAGTTCCGGGGACAGCACGGGGTATACCCAGTACTTC.

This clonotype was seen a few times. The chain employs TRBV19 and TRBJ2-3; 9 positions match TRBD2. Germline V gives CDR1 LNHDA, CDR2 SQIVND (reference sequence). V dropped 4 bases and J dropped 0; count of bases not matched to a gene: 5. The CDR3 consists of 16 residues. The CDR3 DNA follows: TGTGCCAGTAGTAGGGCTAGCGGGATGAGCACAGATACGCAGTATTTT. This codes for CASSRASGMSTDTQYF.

CDR3: CASSSLPGQNWGGYEQYF. The CDR3 nucleotides read TGTGCCAGCAGTTCACTACCGGGGCAAAACTGGGGGGGCTACGAGCAGTACTTC. The chain carries TRBV28 and TRBJ2-7, with 7 positions matching TRBD2. Per the germline V gene, CDR1 is MDHEN and CDR2 is SYDVKM. This CDR3 contains 18 residues. V dropped 4 bases and J dropped 3; count of bases not matched to a gene: 18. Drawing the rest from reference TRBV28 and TRBJ2-7, the complete variable domain is DVKVTQSSRYLVKRTGEKVFLECVQDMDHENMFWYRQDPGLGLRLIYFSYDVKMKEKGDIPEGYSVSREKKERFSLILESASTNQTSMYLCASSSLPGQNWGGYEQYFGPGTRLTVT.

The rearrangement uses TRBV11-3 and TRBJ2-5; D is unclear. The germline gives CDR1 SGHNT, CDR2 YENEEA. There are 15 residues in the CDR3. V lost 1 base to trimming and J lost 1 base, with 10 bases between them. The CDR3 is CASSLGSATQETQYF. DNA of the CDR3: TGTGCCAGCAGCTTAGGGTCGGCTACCCAAGAGACCCAGTACTTC. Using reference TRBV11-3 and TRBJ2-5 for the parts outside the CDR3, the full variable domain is EAGVVQSPRYKIIEKKQPVAFWCNPISGHNTLYWYLQNLGQGPELLIRYENEEAVDDSQLPKDRFSAERLKGVDSTLKIQPAELGDSAVYLCASSLGSATQETQYFGPGTRLLVL.

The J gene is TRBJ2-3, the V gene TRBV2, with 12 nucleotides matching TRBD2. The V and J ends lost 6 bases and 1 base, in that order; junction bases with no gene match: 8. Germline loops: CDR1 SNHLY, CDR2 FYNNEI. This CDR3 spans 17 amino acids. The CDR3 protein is CASRTSGGRSGTDTQYF. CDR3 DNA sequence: TGTGCCAGCAGGACTAGCGGGGGCCGGTCGGGCACAGATACGCAGTATTTT. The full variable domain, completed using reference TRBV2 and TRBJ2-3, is EPEVTQTPSHQVTQMGQEVILRCVPISNHLYFYWYRQILGQKVEFLVSFYNNEISEKSEIFDDQFSVERPDGSNFTLKIRSTKLEDSAMYFCASRTSGGRSGTDTQYFGPGTRLTVL.

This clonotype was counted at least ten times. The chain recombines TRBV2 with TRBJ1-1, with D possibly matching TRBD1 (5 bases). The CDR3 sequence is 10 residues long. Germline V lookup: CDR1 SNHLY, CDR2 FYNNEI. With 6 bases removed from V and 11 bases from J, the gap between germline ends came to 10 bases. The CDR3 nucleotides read TGTGCCAGCAGCGGGGGGGGGGCTTTCTTT. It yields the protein CASSGGGAFF. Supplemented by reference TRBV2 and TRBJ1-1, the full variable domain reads EPEVTQTPSHQVTQMGQEVILRCVPISNHLYFYWYRQILGQKVEFLVSFYNNEISEKSEIFDDQFSVERPDGSNFTLKIRSTKLEDSAMYFCASSGGGAFFGQGTRLTVV.

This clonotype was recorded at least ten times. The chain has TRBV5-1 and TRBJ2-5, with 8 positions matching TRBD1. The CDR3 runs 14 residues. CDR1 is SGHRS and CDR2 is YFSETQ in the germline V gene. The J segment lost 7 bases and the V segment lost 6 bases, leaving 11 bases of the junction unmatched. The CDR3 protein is CASTTDRVLGTQYF. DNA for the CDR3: TGCGCCAGCACGACGGACAGGGTACTTGGGACCCAGTACTTC. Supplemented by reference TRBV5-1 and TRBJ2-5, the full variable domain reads KAGVTQTPRYLIKTRGQQVTLSCSPISGHRSVSWYQQTPGQGLQFLFEYFSETQRNKGNFPGRFSGRQFSNSRSEMNVSTLELGDSALYLCASTTDRVLGTQYFGPGTRLLVL.

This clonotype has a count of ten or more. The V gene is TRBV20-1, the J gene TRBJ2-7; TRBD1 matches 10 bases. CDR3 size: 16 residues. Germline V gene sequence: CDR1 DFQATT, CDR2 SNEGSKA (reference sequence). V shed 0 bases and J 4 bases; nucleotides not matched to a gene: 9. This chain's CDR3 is CSAREGQGTREYEQYF. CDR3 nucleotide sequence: TGCAGTGCTAGAGAGGGACAGGGGACGAGAGAGTACGAGCAGTACTTC.

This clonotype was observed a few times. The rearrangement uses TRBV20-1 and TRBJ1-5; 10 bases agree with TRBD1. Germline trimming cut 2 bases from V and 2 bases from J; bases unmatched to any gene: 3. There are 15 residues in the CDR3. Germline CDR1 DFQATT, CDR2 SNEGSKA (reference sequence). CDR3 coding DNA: TGCAGTGCTAGATACGGACAGGGGGGCAATCAGCCCCAGCATTTT. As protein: CSARYGQGGNQPQHF.

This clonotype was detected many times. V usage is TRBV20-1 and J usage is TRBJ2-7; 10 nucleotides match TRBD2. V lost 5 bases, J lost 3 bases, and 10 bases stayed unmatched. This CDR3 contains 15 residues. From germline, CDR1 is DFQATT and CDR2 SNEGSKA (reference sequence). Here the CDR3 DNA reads TGCAGTGCTCTTCACTCTAGCGGGAGCCGCTACGAGCAGTACTTC. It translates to CSALHSSGSRYEQYF.

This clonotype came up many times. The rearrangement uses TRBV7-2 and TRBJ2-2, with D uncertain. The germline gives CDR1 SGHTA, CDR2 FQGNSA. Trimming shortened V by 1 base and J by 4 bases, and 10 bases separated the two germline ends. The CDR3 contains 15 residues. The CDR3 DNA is TGTGCCAGCAGCTTAGGGACCATTTTCACCGGGGAGCTGTTTTTT. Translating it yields CASSLGTIFTGELFF.

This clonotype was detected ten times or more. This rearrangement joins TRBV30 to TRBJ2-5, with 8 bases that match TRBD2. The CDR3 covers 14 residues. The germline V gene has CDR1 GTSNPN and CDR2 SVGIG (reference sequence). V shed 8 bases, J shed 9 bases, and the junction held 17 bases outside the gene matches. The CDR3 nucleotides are TGTGCCGTACGCCGTACTAGCGGCCCAGGGGCCCAGTACTTC. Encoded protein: CAVRRTSGPGAQYF.